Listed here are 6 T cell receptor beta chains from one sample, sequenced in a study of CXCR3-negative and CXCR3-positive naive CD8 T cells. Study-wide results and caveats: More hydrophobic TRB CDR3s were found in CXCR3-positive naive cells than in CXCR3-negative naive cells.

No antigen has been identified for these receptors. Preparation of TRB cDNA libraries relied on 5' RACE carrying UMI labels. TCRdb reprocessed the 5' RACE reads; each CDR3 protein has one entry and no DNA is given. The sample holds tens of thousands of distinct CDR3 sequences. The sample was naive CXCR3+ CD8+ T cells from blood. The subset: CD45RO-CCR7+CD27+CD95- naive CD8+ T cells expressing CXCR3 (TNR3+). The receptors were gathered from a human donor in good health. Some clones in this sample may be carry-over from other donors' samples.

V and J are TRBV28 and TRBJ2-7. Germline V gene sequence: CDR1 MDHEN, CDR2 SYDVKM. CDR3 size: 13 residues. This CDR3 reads CASSFETVNEQYF.

The CDR3 loop is CASSSSGTVGNTIYF. This sequence joins TRBV6-5 and TRBJ1-3; TCRdb proposes TRBD1, but this gene call is untestable without DNA. The CDR3 sequence is 15 residues long. The germline V gene encodes CDR1 MNHEY and CDR2 SVGAGI.

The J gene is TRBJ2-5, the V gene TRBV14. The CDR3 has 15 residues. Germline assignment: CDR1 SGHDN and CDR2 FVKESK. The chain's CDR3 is CASSREPSLQETQYF.

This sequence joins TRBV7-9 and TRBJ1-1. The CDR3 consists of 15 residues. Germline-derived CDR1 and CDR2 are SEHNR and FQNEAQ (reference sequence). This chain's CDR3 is CASSLSGQTNTEAFF. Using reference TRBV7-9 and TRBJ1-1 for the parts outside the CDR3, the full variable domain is DTGVSQNPRHKITKRGQNVTFRCDPISEHNRLYWYRQTLGQGPEFLTYFQNEAQLEKSRLLSDRFSAERPKGSFSTLEIQRTEQGDSAMYLCASSLSGQTNTEAFFGQGTRLTVV.

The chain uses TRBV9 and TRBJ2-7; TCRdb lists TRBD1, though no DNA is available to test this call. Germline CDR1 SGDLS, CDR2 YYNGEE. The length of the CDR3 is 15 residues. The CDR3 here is CASSGGQGGLYEQYF.

The CDR3 region is CSVAGGENTEAFF. The chain links TRBV29-1 to TRBJ1-1; with no DNA, the TCRdb D assignment of TRBD1 cannot be verified. This CDR3 comprises 13 residues. Looked up from germline, CDR1 is SQVTM and CDR2 is ANQGSEA.